This TCR beta chain was sequenced during a study of CD8+ T cells in alopecia areata. The authors extracted RNA and reverse transcribed it into cDNA as the sequencing template. Some clones are missing from TCRdb's copy, which holds only in-frame ones; the method was immunoSEQ multiplex PCR. Here the sample spans 93,000 or so clones, about nine tenths being singletons. The treatment denotes: oral pan-JAK inhibitor, 5-10 mg twice daily. Lesional scalp punch biopsies and peripheral blood were collected from alopecia areata patients. CDR1 and CDR2 from the germline V gene are MGHDK and SYGVNS. The CDR3 totals 10 residues.

The clonotype was recovered from a human donor with alopecia areata. The chain is built from TRBV25-1 and TRBJ2-5; D may be TRBD1 (6 bases). The DNA matches TRBJ2-7 better at its end, which makes the J call doubtful. The sample consisted of CD8+ T cells sorted from blood, taken at approximately week 30, from a patient treated with tofacitinib. Written as DNA, the CDR3 is TGTGCCAGCCAGGGGTACGAGCAGTACTTC. Translated, it gives CASQGYEQYF.